This TCR beta chain was sequenced for a study of blood T cell repertoires in COVID-19. This table comes from immunoSEQ multiplex PCR, and its TCRdb copy is limited to in-frame clones, with some not included. This table has fewer than 350,000 clones, 81% appearing once. Germline values: CDR1 SQVTM, CDR2 ANQGSEA. V lost 5 bases, J lost 7 bases, and 9 bases stayed unmatched. The CDR3 has 13 amino acids. This sequence joins TRBV29-1 and TRBJ1-1, with TRBD1 matching 8 bases. Sequencing input: peripheral blood. This TCR came from an older woman with active or convalescent COVID-19. The CDR3 DNA sequence: TGCAGCGTTCAGGGGGCGCAGAGGGGTGAAGCTTTCTTT. It encodes CSVQGAQRGEAFF.